This paragraph covers one TCR beta chain sequence. The record originates from a study of blood T cell repertoires in COVID-19. Some clones are missing from TCRdb's copy, which holds only in-frame ones; the method was immunoSEQ multiplex PCR. The data show about 56,000 clones, 88% seen once. Germline V gene lookup returns CDR1 SGDLS and CDR2 YYNGEE. Trimming pared 0 bases from V and 0 bases from J, leaving 8 bases between. The CDR3 extends over 15 amino acids. Sequencing was carried out using peripheral blood. The chain carries TRBV9 and TRBJ2-3; no clear D gene. This TCR derives from a man aged 50-60 years with active COVID-19. The CDR3 is CASSVAPGSTDTQYF. CDR3 DNA: TGTGCCAGCAGCGTAGCGCCAGGTAGCACAGATACGCAGTATTTT.